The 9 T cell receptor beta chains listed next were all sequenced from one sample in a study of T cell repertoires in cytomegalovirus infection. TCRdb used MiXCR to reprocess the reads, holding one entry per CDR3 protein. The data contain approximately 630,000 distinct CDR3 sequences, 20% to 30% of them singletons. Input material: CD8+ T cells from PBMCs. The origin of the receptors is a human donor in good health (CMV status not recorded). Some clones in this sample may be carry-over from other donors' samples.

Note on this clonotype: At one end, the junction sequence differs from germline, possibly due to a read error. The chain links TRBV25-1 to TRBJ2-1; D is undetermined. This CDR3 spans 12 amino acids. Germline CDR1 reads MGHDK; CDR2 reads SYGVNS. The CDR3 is CVSSETYNEQFF. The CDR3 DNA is TGTGTCAGCAGTGAAACCTACAATGAGCAGTTCTTC.

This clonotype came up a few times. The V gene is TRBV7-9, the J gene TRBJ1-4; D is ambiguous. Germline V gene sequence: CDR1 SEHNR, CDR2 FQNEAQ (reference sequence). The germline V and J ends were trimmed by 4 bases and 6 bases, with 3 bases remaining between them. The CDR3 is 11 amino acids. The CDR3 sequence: CASSYDEKLFF. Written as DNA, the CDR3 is TGTGCCAGCAGCTATGATGAAAAACTGTTTTTT.

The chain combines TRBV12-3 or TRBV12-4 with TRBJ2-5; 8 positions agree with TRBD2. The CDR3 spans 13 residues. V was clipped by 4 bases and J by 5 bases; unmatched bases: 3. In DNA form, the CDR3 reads TGTGCCAGCAGTTCAGCGGGGGAGGAGACCCAGTACTTC. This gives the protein CASSSAGEETQYF.

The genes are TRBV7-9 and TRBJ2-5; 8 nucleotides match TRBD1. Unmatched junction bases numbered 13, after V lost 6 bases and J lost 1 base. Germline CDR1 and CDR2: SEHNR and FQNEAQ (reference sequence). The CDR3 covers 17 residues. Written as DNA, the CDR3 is TGTGCCAGCAGTCTTTTGGAGGCAGGGGGCGTCCAAGAGACCCAGTACTTC. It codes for CASSLLEAGGVQETQYF.

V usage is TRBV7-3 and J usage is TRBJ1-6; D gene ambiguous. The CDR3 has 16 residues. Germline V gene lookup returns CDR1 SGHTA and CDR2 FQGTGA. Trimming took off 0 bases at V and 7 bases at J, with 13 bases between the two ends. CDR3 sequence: CASSLTAVVPNSPLHF. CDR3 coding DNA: TGTGCCAGCAGCTTAACGGCGGTGGTCCCGAATTCACCCCTCCACTTT.

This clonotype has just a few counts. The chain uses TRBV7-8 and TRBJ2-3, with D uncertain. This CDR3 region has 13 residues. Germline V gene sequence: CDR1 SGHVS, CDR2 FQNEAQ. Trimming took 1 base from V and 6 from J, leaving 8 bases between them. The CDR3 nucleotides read TGTGCCAGCAGCTTAGTCCCGCAGGATACGCAGTATTTT. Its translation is CASSLVPQDTQYF.

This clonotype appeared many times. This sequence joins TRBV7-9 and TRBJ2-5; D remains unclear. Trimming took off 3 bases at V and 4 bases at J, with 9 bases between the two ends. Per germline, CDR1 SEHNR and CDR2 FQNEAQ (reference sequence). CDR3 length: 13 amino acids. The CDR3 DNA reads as TGTGCCAGCAGCTTTCAATCGTCAGAGACCCAGTACTTC. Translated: CASSFQSSETQYF.

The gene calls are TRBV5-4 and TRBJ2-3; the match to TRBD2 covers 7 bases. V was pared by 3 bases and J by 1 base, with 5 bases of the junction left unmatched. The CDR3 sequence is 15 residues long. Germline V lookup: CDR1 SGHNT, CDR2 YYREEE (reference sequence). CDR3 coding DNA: TGTGCCAGCAGCTCGGGGACTACCGGCACAGATACGCAGTATTTT. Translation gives CASSSGTTGTDTQYF.

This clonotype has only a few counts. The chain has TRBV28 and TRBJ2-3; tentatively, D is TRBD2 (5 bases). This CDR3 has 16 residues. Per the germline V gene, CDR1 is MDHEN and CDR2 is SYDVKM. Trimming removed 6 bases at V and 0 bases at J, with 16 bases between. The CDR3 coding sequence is TGTGCCAGCAGGGAGGTTGGGGTCTATAGCACAGATACGCAGTATTTT. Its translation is CASREVGVYSTDTQYF.